This entry concerns a single T cell receptor beta chain. The antigen it recognizes is unknown. No base-level quality is on record; no much larger clone is a single base apart. These data are taken from a study of T cells in localized non-small cell lung cancer (TCRdb year 2020). With regard to the full study: Comparing tumors with uninvolved tumor-adjacent lungs, the study looked at the T cell repertoires of hundreds of patients with early-stage NSCLC. The cohort comprised around 250 treatment-naïve NSCLC patients with resected, localized lung tumors. Of the NSCLC patients, 120 to 150 were male and roughly 110 were female, and the mean age was approximately 66 years.

Spanning cysteine to phenylalanine, the CDR3 consists of 18 amino acids. The retained sequence is limited to the CDR3, 54 bases, with the frame set at the first base. V is cut by 0 bases and J by 4 bases, and the space between the germline ends is 21 bases. Via the germline V gene, CDR1 is SGHVS and CDR2 FQNEAQ. Results and caveats for the whole study, not just this receptor: The highest T cell clonality was observed in uninvolved tumor-adjacent lung, where clonality exceeded that of tumor, suggesting that antigenic responses were more focused in uninvolved tumor-adjacent lung. A median of approximately 57 of the top 100 tumor clones were detected in paired uninvolved adjacent lung, and around 27 of these tumor clones were also found among the top 100 clones of the paired uninvolved adjacent lung. Because the study design was exploratory, TCR variables were selected using unadjusted p-values without false-discovery rate correction. Because multi-region tumor sequencing was not performed, intratumor heterogeneity could not be ruled out. Higher T cell density in blood was associated with longer overall survival, whereas higher clonality in adjacent lung was associated with shorter survival.

TCR beta CDR3 regions were sequenced from DNA using the immunoSEQ Assay. From the authors' description of their analysis: To compute T cell density, TCR beta template counts were normalized to usable DNA, which was estimated by amplifying housekeeping genes. Using the preseqR package, richness was estimated by extrapolating to 120,000 templates for tissue samples and 400,000 templates for PBMC samples. Clonality was defined as one minus Pielou's evenness. Tissue-enriched TCRs were identified by differential abundance testing using productive amino-acid clonotypes, minimum total count 5 and alpha 0.1. The Jaccard Index and the Morisita Overlap Index were used to measure how much the repertoires overlapped between compartments. GLIPH grouped TCR beta CDR3s together with public tetramer-defined viral CDR3s, and a viral motif had to include at least three viral sequences and show V-gene enrichment. This is the immuneACCESS table as TCRdb keeps it, with only in-frame sequences that have V and J called. A part of the clones is gone; compared with another copy, unresolved V genes explain less than half, and the rest is unexplained. V and J calls and clone size come straight from that table; D and trimming were deduced from the DNA. In all, the sample holds roughly 12,000 clones, and 83% of those were seen once. In total, the top ten clones hold around a fifth of the sample.

At diagnosis, tumor, uninvolved tumor-adjacent lung and peripheral blood were collected and then preserved as a mix of FFPE and fresh-frozen material. Blood samples were analyzed as peripheral blood mononuclear cells for TCR repertoire profiling. The receptor comes from a male donor aged 60 or older with stage I lung adenocarcinoma. Sequenced material: peripheral blood, taken before any cancer treatment. The sequence is built from TRBV7-8 and TRBJ1-1; 5 matching bases give a weak D call of TRBD1. The DNA reads as follows: TGTGCCAGCAGCTTAGCGAGTAATTCGAGGGGAGGAAGCACTGAAGCTTTCTTT. This yields the protein CASSLASNSRGGSTEAFF. Supplemented by the reference TRBV7-8 and TRBJ1-1 proteins around the CDR3, the complete variable domain is GAGVSQSPRYKVAKRGQDVALRCDPISGHVSLFWYQQALGQGPEFLTYFQNEAQLDKSGLPSDRFFAERPEGSVSTLKIQRTQQEDSAVYLCASSLASNSRGGSTEAFFGQGTRLTVV.